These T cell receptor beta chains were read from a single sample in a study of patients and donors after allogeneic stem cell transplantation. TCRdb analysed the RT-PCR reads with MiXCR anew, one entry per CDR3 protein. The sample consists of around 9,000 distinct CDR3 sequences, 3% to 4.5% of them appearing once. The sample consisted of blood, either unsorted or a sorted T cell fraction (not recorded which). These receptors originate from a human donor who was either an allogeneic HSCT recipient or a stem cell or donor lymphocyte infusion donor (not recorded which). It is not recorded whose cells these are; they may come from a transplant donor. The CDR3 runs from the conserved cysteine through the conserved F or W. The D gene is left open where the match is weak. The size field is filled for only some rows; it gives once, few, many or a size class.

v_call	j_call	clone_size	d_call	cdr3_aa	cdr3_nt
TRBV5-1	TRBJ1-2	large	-	CASSLGATYGYTF	TGCGCCAGCAGCTTGGGGGCGACCTATGGCTACACCTTC
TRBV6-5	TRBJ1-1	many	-	CASSYSSGIGTEAFF	TGTGCCAGCAGTTACTCATCCGGGATTGGCACTGAAGCTTTCTTT
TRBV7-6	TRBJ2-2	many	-	CASLQDANTGELFF	TGTGCCAGTCTACAGGACGCGAACACCGGGGAGCTGTTTTTT
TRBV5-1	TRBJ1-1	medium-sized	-	CASSPSGREAFF	TGCGCCAGCAGCCCGAGCGGCAGGGAAGCTTTCTTT
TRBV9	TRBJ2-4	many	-	CASSPSSPTGAKNIQYF	TGTGCCAGCAGCCCATCGTCTCCGACGGGAGCCAAAAACATTCAGTACTTC
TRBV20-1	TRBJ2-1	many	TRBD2	CSASGRGNEQFF	TGCAGTGCTAGCGGGAGGGGGAATGAGCAGTTCTTC
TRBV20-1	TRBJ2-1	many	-	CSASLAGPRLEQFF	TGCAGTGCTAGTCTCGCGGGACCGAGGCTAGAGCAGTTCTTC
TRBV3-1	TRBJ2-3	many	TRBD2	CASSQDRASGRTDTQYF	TGTGCCAGCAGCCAAGATCGGGCTAGCGGGAGGACTGATACGCAGTATTTT
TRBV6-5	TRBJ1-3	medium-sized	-	CASSYSGENTIYF	TGTGCCAGCAGTTACTCGGGTGAAAACACCATATATTTT
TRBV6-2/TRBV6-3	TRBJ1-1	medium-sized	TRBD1	CASRQDRAGRSTEAFF	TGTGCCAGCAGACAGGACAGGGCTGGGCGTAGCACTGAAGCTTTCTTT
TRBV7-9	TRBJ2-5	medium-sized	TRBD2	CASSLVGGGLDKETQYF	TGTGCCAGCAGCTTAGTCGGCGGGGGATTAGACAAGGAGACCCAGTACTTC
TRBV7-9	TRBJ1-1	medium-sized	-	CASSLDTGSAEAFF	TGTGCCAGCAGCTTAGACACAGGGTCTGCTGAAGCTTTCTTT
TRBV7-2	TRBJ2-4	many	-	CASSLRPVGAQNIQYF	TGTGCCAGCAGCTTGAGGCCGGTAGGAGCCCAAAACATTCAGTACTTC
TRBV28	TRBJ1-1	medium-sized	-	CATRYMASGLNTEAFF	TGTGCCACCCGATATATGGCCTCCGGGCTGAACACTGAAGCTTTCTTT
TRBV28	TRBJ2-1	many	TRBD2	CASSPLAGGSTYNEQFF	TGTGCCAGCAGTCCACTAGCGGGAGGTTCGACCTACAATGAGCAGTTCTTC
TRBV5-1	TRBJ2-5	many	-	CASSAGLWVETQYF	TGCGCCAGCAGCGCCGGGTTATGGGTCGAGACCCAGTACTTC
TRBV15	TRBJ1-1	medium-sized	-	CATSRLTDGAEAFF	TGTGCCACCAGCAGGCTGACTGATGGCGCTGAAGCTTTCTTT
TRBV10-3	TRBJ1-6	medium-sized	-	CAISERTSPLHF	TGTGCCATCAGTGAACGTACTTCACCCCTCCACTTT
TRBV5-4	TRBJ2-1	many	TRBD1	CASSLVQGNEQFF	TGTGCCAGCAGCTTGGTACAGGGGAATGAGCAGTTCTTC
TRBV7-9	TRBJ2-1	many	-	CASSRDLWEQFF	TGTGCCAGCAGCCGGGACCTTTGGGAGCAGTTCTTC
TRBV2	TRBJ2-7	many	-	CASSGQGYEQYF	TGTGCCAGCTCGGGGCAGGGTTACGAGCAGTACTTC
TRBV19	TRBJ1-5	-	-	CASSRDSFVAQHF	TGTGCCAGTAGCCGGGACTCGTTCGTAGCCCAGCATTTT
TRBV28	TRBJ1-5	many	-	CASSTRRDAQPQHF	TGTGCCAGCAGTACGCGCAGGGATGCGCAGCCCCAGCATTTT
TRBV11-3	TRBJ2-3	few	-	CASGTDRDSDTQYF	TGTGCCAGCGGAACAGACAGGGACTCAGATACGCAGTATTTT
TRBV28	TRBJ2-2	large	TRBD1	CASSVLPGQGRVYTGELFF	TGTGCCAGCAGTGTATTACCGGGACAGGGCAGGGTTTACACCGGGGAGCTGTTTTTT
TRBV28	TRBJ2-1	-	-	CPSSLYYNEQFF	TGTCCCAGCAGTTTATACTACAATGAGCAGTTCTTC
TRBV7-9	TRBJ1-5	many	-	CASSLAGYQPQHF	TGTGCCAGCAGCTTAGCGGGATATCAGCCCCAGCATTTT
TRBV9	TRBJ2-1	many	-	CASSVVGGNNEQFF	TGTGCCAGCAGCGTTGTGGGAGGTAACAATGAGCAGTTCTTC
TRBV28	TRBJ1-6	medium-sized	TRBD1	CASSRSDRGNRPLHF	TGTGCCAGCAGCCGAAGCGACAGGGGTAATCGTCCCCTCCACTTT
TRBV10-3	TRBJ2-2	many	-	CAISDFNGELFF	TGTGCCATCAGTGATTTTAATGGGGAGCTGTTTTTT
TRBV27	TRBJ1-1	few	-	CASRRSGGEPFF	TGTGCCAGCAGGCGGAGCGGGGGAGAGCCTTTCTTT
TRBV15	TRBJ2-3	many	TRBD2	CATSRGLTSATDTQYF	TGTGCCACCAGCAGAGGTTTAACTAGCGCCACAGATACGCAGTATTTT
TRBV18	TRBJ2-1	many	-	CASSPSASSYNEQFF	TGTGCCAGCTCACCATCGGCGAGCTCCTACAATGAGCAGTTCTTC
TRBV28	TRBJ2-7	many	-	CASSRGSEQYF	TGTGCCAGCTCGAGGGGGAGTGAGCAGTACTTC
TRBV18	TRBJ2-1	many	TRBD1	CASSPPGQTNNEQFF	TGTGCCAGCTCACCACCGGGACAGACAAACAATGAGCAGTTCTTC
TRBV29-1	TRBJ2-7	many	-	CSVPASRLALYEQYF	TGCAGCGTTCCAGCCTCCCGTCTAGCGCTTTACGAGCAGTACTTC
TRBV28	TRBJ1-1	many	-	CASTDGTNTEAFF	TGTGCCAGCACTGACGGGACCAACACTGAAGCTTTCTTT
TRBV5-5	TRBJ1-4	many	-	CASSLGVTNEKLFF	TGTGCCAGCAGCTTGGGTGTGACTAATGAAAAACTGTTTTTT
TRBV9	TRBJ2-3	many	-	CASSVYVQGATDTQYF	TGTGCCAGCAGCGTATATGTACAGGGTGCGACAGATACGCAGTATTTT
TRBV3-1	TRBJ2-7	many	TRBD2	CASSQGLAGVSEQYF	TGTGCCAGCAGCCAAGGGCTAGCGGGAGTCAGCGAGCAGTACTTC
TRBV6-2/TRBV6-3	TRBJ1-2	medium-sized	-	CASSYGVGLRGGYTF	TGTGCCAGCAGTTACGGAGTTGGCCTTCGAGGGGGCTACACCTTC
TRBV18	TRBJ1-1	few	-	CASSPQETEAFF	TGTGCCAGCTCACCACAGGAAACTGAAGCTTTCTTT
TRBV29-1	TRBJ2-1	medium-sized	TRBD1	CSVPGQGAVNEQFF	TGCAGCGTACCGGGACAGGGGGCCGTTAATGAGCAGTTCTTC
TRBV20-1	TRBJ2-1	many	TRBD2	CSYLTSGDYNEQFF	TGCAGTTATTTAACTAGCGGGGACTACAATGAGCAGTTCTTC
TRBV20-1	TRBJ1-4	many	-	CSADPGHLGEKLFF	TGCAGTGCAGATCCAGGACACTTGGGGGAAAAACTGTTTTTT
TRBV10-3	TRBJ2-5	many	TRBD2	CAISDLAGTSAKTQYF	TGTGCCATCAGTGACCTCGCCGGGACTAGCGCGAAGACCCAGTACTTC
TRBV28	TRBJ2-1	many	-	CASMGVLVYSYNEQFF	TGTGCCAGCATGGGGGTCCTGGTCTACTCCTACAATGAGCAGTTCTTC
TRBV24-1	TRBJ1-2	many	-	CATSDPSPVDYYGYTF	TGTGCCACCAGTGACCCGTCTCCGGTAGACTACTATGGCTACACCTTC
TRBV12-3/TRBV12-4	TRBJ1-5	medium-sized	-	CASSWGGNQPQHF	TGTGCCAGCAGTTGGGGTGGCAATCAGCCCCAGCATTTT
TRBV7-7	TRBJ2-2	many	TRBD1	CASSMDRVGVGELFF	TGTGCCAGCAGCATGGACAGGGTTGGGGTCGGGGAGCTGTTTTTT
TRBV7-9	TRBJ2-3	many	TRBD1	CASSQSQGSTDTQYF	TGTGCCAGCAGCCAGTCACAGGGGAGCACAGATACGCAGTATTTT